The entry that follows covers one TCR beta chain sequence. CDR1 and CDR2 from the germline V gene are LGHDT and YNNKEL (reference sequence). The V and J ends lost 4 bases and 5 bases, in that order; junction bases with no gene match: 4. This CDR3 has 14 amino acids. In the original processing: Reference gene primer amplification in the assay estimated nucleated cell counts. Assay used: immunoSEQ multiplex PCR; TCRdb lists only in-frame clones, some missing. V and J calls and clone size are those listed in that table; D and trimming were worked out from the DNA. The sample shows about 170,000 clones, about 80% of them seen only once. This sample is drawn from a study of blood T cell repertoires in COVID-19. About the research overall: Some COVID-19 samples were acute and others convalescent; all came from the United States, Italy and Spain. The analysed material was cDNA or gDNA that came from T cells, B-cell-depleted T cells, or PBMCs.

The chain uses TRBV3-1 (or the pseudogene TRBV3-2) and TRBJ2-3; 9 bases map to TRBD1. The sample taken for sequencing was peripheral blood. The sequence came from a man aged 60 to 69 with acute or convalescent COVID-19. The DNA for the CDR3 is TGTGCCAGCAGCCCTCGACAGGGGGAAGATACGCAGTATTTT. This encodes CASSPRQGEDTQYF.